This is a list of T cell receptor beta chains from one sample in a study of cytomegalovirus exposure and HLA in healthy donors. Only in-frame clones appear in the TCRdb table, and some are missing; sequencing was by immunoSEQ multiplex PCR. The sample has some 170,000 clones; 87% are singletons. The sequenced sample was PBMCs. Every receptor here comes from a woman in her 30s in good health and CMV-seronegative. Each CDR3 is given with its conserved first and last residue. Each record gives: J gene, CDR3 length, V gene, CDR3 protein.

TRBJ2-3 | 16 | TRBV28 | CASSFPHGGLADTQYF
TRBJ2-5 | 16 | TRBV6-1 | CASSELRLAGVETQYF
TRBJ2-5 | 11 | TRBV5-6 | CASSKDTEQYF
TRBJ1-1 | 16 | TRBV28 | CASHPEAVGKVTEAFF
TRBJ2-6 | 17 | TRBV5-8 | CASSLTGGPTGANVLTF
TRBJ1-2 | 13 | TRBV6-5 | CASSFDRFGGYTF
TRBJ2-4 | 16 | TRBV9 | CASSAPLRGGRDIQYF
TRBJ1-5 | 15 | TRBV6-5 | CASRRDSRSNQPQHF
TRBJ2-3 | 16 | TRBV7-9 | CASSFGLAGYLDTQYF
TRBJ2-1 | 15 | TRBV6-1 | CASSGGWGPSNEQFF
TRBJ1-1 | 15 | TRBV28 | CATSRERAVNTEAFF
TRBJ2-1 | 15 | TRBV5-1 | CASSPGPGTLNEQFF
TRBJ2-5 | 15 | TRBV5-4 | CASSLGSPRGETQYF
TRBJ2-6 | 13 | TRBV5-4 | CASSFPGVNVLTF
TRBJ1-2 | 15 | TRBV4-1 | CASSQRDRGRGGYTF
TRBJ2-3 | 16 | TRBV6-6 | CASSGTGHLITDTQYF
TRBJ1-5 | 14 | TRBV28 | CASIRGQGKQPQHF
TRBJ1-4 | 18 | TRBV27 | CASSLRTGSPSTNEKLFF
TRBJ2-2 | 14 | TRBV29-1 | CSVYRGGNTGELFF
TRBJ2-3 | 15 | TRBV15 | CATSRDPSSGDTQYF
TRBJ2-3 | 17 | TRBV9 | CASSPSPLAVLTDTQYF
TRBJ1-3 | 16 | TRBV7-9 | CASSLERGAAGNTIYF
TRBJ2-7 | 13 | TRBV19 | CASSGQVKYEQYF
TRBJ1-1 | 16 | TRBV6-5 | CASSYRGNGVNTEAFF
TRBJ2-5 | 16 | TRBV5-1 | CASSLAGTGFQETQYF
TRBJ2-2 | 17 | TRBV27 | CASSLGTGISVAGELFF
TRBJ1-2 | 13 | TRBV7-9 | CASYRTANYGYTF
TRBJ2-3 | 16 | TRBV9 | CASSVEDFPRGDTQYF
TRBJ1-1 | 13 | TRBV7-9 | CASDVGGNTEAFF
TRBJ2-1 | 17 | TRBV7-9 | CASSFGWGDRAGNEQFF
TRBJ1-1 | 15 | TRBV9 | CASSVGRGLSTEAFF
TRBJ2-1 | 15 | TRBV7-2 | CASSPTSHPYNEQFF
TRBJ1-5 | 20 | TRBV6-1 | CASSEEVRRSGTLGNQPQHF
TRBJ2-7 | 13 | TRBV6-5 | CATARGALYEQYF
TRBJ2-1 | 16 | TRBV7-3 | CASSPRGSGSYNEQFF
TRBJ2-3 | 15 | TRBV13 | CASSLGQGDTDTQYF
TRBJ2-5 | 17 | TRBV5-1 | CASSLYSGRASGETQYF
TRBJ2-1 | 15 | TRBV5-4 | CASSLDMESYNEQFF
TRBJ2-3 | 15 | TRBV12-5 | CASGLGQLSTDTQYF
TRBJ1-1 | 15 | TRBV7-9 | CASSLPGQGVTEAFF
TRBJ2-1 | 12 | TRBV6-5 | CASSSQGHEQFF
TRBJ2-7 | 14 | TRBV9 | CASSQGQGAYEQYF
TRBJ1-1 | 21 | TRBV7-6 | CASSLSAVPGQGGSMNTEAFF
TRBJ1-1 | 12 | TRBV28 | CASSPGGTEAFF
TRBJ1-1 | 16 | TRBV10-1 | CASSLIPGVSYTEAFF
TRBJ2-5 | 14 | TRBV4-2 | CASSPLAGLETQYF